What follows are 17 T cell receptor beta chains derived from one specimen sequenced in a study of blood T cell repertoires in COVID-19 (TCRdb year 2020). Library generation was performed with the immunoSEQ multiplex PCR assay. What TCRdb holds here is the immuneACCESS table cut down to in-frame rearrangements. Part of the clones is not present; checked against another copy, under half of the missing clones reflect an unresolved V gene, and the others are unexplained. The sample table shows about 160,000 clones, and approximately 87% are seen once. Approximately 10% of the sample comes from the top ten. What was sequenced was peripheral blood. All receptors derive from an older woman with COVID-19, enrolled during active disease.

The chain couples TRBV10-2 to TRBJ2-1; D perhaps matches TRBD2 (6 bases). CDR3 length: 15 residues. The germline V gene encodes CDR1 WSHSY and CDR2 SAAADI. The ends were cut back, 6 bases at V and 4 bases at J, with 16 bases in the middle. CDR3 nucleotide sequence: TGCGCCAGCAGCACTAGCCGGGACGGATACAATGAGCAGTTCTTC. Translated: CASSTSRDGYNEQFF.

This clone was observed a single time. The genes are TRBV5-1 and TRBJ2-7; D may be TRBD2 (7 bases). V gave up 1 base and J gave up 5 bases, with 13 bases separating them. This CDR3 has 14 amino acids. Germline CDR1 is SGHRS and CDR2 is YFSETQ. CDR3 in DNA: TGCGCCAGCAGCTTGCGAGGGGGGGCTGACGAGCAGTACTTC. It encodes CASSLRGGADEQYF.

CDR3 sequence reads: CASSGGGLQFYGYTF. In DNA, the CDR3 is TGTGCCAGCAGTGGGGGGGGACTACAATTTTATGGCTACACCTTC. The chain carries TRBV25-1 and TRBJ1-2; D possibly corresponds to TRBD1 (5 bases). CDR1 is MGHDK and CDR2 is SYGVNS in the germline V gene. Between the trimmed V and J ends, which lost 4 bases and 5 bases, there was a span of 17 bases. The CDR3 is 15 amino acids.

The chain is built from TRBV18 and TRBJ1-5, with D unresolved. From germline, CDR1 is KGHSH and CDR2 LQKENI. Trimming removed 4 bases from V and 0 bases from J, with 13 bases in between. The CDR3 length is 16 residues. CDR3 sequence (DNA): TGTGCCAGCTCACTCGCAGGTGCCCCTAGCAATCAGCCCCAGCATTTT. It codes for CASSLAGAPSNQPQHF.

V usage is TRBV27 and J usage is TRBJ1-4; maybe TRBD1 (6 bases). The V and J ends lost 6 bases and 3 bases respectively, with 14 bases between them. Looked up from germline, CDR1 is MNHEY and CDR2 is SMNVEV (reference sequence). This CDR3 has 15 residues. CDR3: CASRGVSGANEKLFF. Written as DNA, the CDR3 is TGTGCCAGCAGGGGTGTTTCAGGGGCTAATGAAAAACTGTTTTTT. Based on the CDR3 plus reference TRBV27 and TRBJ1-4, the full variable domain is EAQVTQNPRYLITVTGKKLTVTCSQNMNHEYMSWYRQDPGLGLRQIYYSMNVEVTDKGDVPEGYKVSRKEKRNFPLILESPSPNQTSLYFCASRGVSGANEKLFFGSGTQLSVL.

This clone was recorded only once. CDR3 DNA: TGTGCCAGCATTCCAAGCCGGACTAGCGGGGGGGCCTCCAATGAGCAGTTCTTC. This sequence encodes CASIPSRTSGGASNEQFF. The chain combines TRBV11-2 with TRBJ2-1; 15 bases map to TRBD2. The CDR3 loop spans 18 amino acids. CDR1 and CDR2 from the germline V gene are SGHAT and FQNNGV. V dropped 7 bases and J dropped 6; count of bases not matched to a gene: 13. The entire variable domain, with the rest obtained from reference TRBV11-2 and TRBJ2-1, is as follows: EAGVAQSPRYKIIEKRQSVAFWCNPISGHATLYWYQQILGQGPKLLIQFQNNGVVDDSQLPKDRFSAERLKGVDSTLKIQPAKLEDSAVYLCASIPSRTSGGASNEQFFGPGTRLTVL.

The chain has TRBV3-1 (or the pseudogene TRBV3-2) and TRBJ1-5, with D unclear. The V end was cut by 1 base, the J end by 1 base, with 8 bases between. This CDR3 has 15 amino acids. Germline values: CDR1 LGHDT, CDR2 YNNKEL (reference sequence). CDR3: CASSQAGKSNQPQHF. The CDR3 DNA reads TGTGCCAGCAGCCAAGCCGGTAAAAGCAATCAGCCCCAGCATTTT.

This clone was seen more than once but under ten times. This chain uses TRBV5-8 with TRBJ2-7; 9 bases are shared with TRBD1. V trimming: 6 bases; J trimming: 6 bases; junction bases outside the gene matches: 10. Germline values: CDR1 SGHTS, CDR2 YDEGEE. This CDR3 spans 14 amino acids. Written as DNA, the CDR3 is TGTGCCAGCAACCTGGGACAGGGCTTTGGCGAGCAGTACTTC. It translates to CASNLGQGFGEQYF. The full variable domain, completed using reference TRBV5-8 and TRBJ2-7, is EAGVTQSPTHLIKTRGQQATLRCSPISGHTSVYWYQQALGLGLQFLLWYDEGEERNRGNFPPRFSGRQFPNYSSELNVNALELEDSALYLCASNLGQGFGEQYFGPGTRLTVT.

The CDR3 nucleotides read TGTGCCAGTAGTATAACGGGCCGGACCCAGGGGGCAACTAATGAAAAACTGTTTTTT. It codes for CASSITGRTQGATNEKLFF. The V gene is TRBV19, the J gene TRBJ1-4, with 7 bases aligning to TRBD1. This CDR3 region has 19 residues. The germline V gene has CDR1 LNHDA and CDR2 SQIVND (reference sequence). The V gene end was trimmed by 2 bases and the J gene end by 0 bases; junction bases not matched to a gene: 12.

This clone was seen just once. This chain uses TRBV5-4 with TRBJ2-7, with D possibly matching TRBD2 (6 bases). The V end was cut by 0 bases, the J end by 7 bases, with 23 bases between. There are 17 residues in the CDR3. The germline V gene encodes CDR1 SGHNT and CDR2 YYREEE (reference sequence). The chain's CDR3 is CASSLVSGAGLLLEQYF. DNA of the CDR3: TGTGCCAGCAGCTTGGTTAGCGGCGCGGGGCTCCTGCTGGAGCAGTACTTC. Complete variable domain (other parts from reference TRBV5-4 and TRBJ2-7): ETGVTQSPTHLIKTRGQQVTLRCSSQSGHNTVSWYQQALGQGPQFIFQYYREEENGRGNFPPRFSGLQFPNYSSELNVNALELDDSALYLCASSLVSGAGLLLEQYFGPGTRLTVT.

The chain uses TRBV7-2 and TRBJ2-7; TRBD2 is a possible D gene (6 bases). The V and J ends lost 1 base and 2 bases respectively, with 18 bases between them. The V gene's germline CDR1 is SGHTA and CDR2 FQGNSA. The CDR3 has 17 amino acids. CDR3 nucleotide sequence: TGTGCCAGCAGCTTAGGGGGCCGGAGGGTCCCGCCCTACGAGCAGTACTTC. It yields the protein CASSLGGRRVPPYEQYF.

The rearrangement uses TRBV10-1 and TRBJ2-1; D is perhaps TRBD1 (7 bases). V was shortened by 6 bases and J by 2 bases, with 14 bases between the two germline ends. Looked up from germline, CDR1 is WNHNN and CDR2 is SYGVQD (reference sequence). The CDR3 spans 15 residues. The CDR3, as DNA: TGCGCCAGCAGCGGAGCAGGGGGGCCCTACAATGAGCAGTTCTTC. Protein: CASSGAGGPYNEQFF.

The genes are TRBV4-2 and TRBJ1-3; possible D gene TRBD1, 5 bases. From germline, CDR1 is LGHNA and CDR2 YNFKEQ. The CDR3 has 16 amino acids. V lost 4 bases and J lost 1, with 14 bases in between. In DNA form, the CDR3 reads TGTGCCAGCAGCCTAGGATTGGGGGGATCTGGAAACACCATATATTTT. This gives the protein CASSLGLGGSGNTIYF.

The chain has TRBV9 and TRBJ1-3; D remains ambiguous. This CDR3 contains 14 residues. The germline CDR1 and CDR2 sequences are SGDLS and YYNGEE. V shed 2 bases and J shed 1 base, with 7 bases lying between them. Written as DNA, the CDR3 is TGTGCCAGCAGCGTCCCGGGTTCTGGAAACACCATATATTTT. Amino acid sequence: CASSVPGSGNTIYF.

The chain couples TRBV19 to TRBJ2-1, with 13 bases matching TRBD2. Trimming took 3 bases from V and 8 from J; bases not matched to a gene: 10. The CDR3 spans 17 residues. CDR1 is LNHDA, CDR2 SQIVND, per germline (reference sequence). CDR3 residues: CASSIVLAGGIGDEQFF. The CDR3 DNA reads TGTGCCAGTAGTATCGTACTAGCGGGGGGGATTGGCGATGAGCAGTTCTTC. The full variable domain, with the rest looked up from reference TRBV19 and TRBJ2-1, is DGGITQSPKYLFRKEGQNVTLSCEQNLNHDAMYWYRQDPGQGLRLIYYSQIVNDFQKGDIAEGYSVSREKKESFPLTVTSAQKNPTAFYLCASSIVLAGGIGDEQFFGPGTRLTVL.

The chain recombines TRBV7-9 with TRBJ2-7; 8 bases match TRBD1. The CDR3 extends over 13 amino acids. Germline trimming cut 5 bases from V and 6 bases from J; bases unmatched to any gene: 6. The germline V gene has CDR1 SEHNR and CDR2 FQNEAQ (reference sequence). The CDR3 nucleotides are TGTGCCAGCAGCCCTTCCGACAGGGGCGAGCAGTACTTC. Translating gives CASSPSDRGEQYF.

The chain is built from TRBV28 and TRBJ2-7; 11 positions match TRBD2. This CDR3 has 15 residues. V dropped 2 bases and J dropped 5; count of bases not matched to a gene: 5. The germline CDR1 and CDR2 sequences are MDHEN and SYDVKM. Written as DNA, the CDR3 is TGTGCCAGCAGTTTACATAGCGGGGGGGCCGACGAGCAGTACTTC. This gives the protein CASSLHSGGADEQYF.